The 8 T cell receptor beta chains in this list originate from one sample, sequenced in a study of T-cell memory formation after mild COVID-19 (dated by TCRdb to the early 2020s). The protocol used for the library was 5' RACE. The sequencer was an Illumina NovaSeq 6000. The public reads were reprocessed in TCRdb via fastp at Q25 and MiXCR, keeping in-frame beta chains. Each entry is one CDR3 protein sequence, shown with its most common DNA and genes. In this sample the table shows approximately 290,000 distinct CDR3 sequences, less than 20% of which occur a single time. The ten largest clones add up to 22% of the sample. What was sequenced was PBMCs or a T cell subset sorted from them (not recorded which). All receptors derive from a man aged 18 to 35 who had mild COVID-19 (a few samples of this study predate the infection). The sample titles of this study are shuffled in the database, so cell type and time point are left out; the donor was told from shared clones.

This clonotype was picked up a small number of times. The chain joins TRBV5-1 to TRBJ2-7, with TRBD2 matching 7 bases. Trimming cost V 0 bases and J 7 bases; bases outside gene matches: 10. The CDR3 is 15 residues long. The germline CDR1 and CDR2 sequences are SGHRS and YFSETQ. In DNA form, the CDR3 reads TGCGCCAGCAGCTTGGAGGCTAGCGGTCTACGAGAGCAGTACTTC. Protein product: CASSLEASGLREQYF.

This clonotype was counted a few times. The rearrangement joins TRBV9 to TRBJ1-6; D remains ambiguous. V lost 3 bases to trimming and J lost 1 base, with 8 bases between them. Germline CDR1 is SGDLS and CDR2 is YYNGEE. The CDR3 extends over 15 amino acids. The CDR3 is CASSASGSYNSPLHF. CDR3 DNA sequence: TGTGCCAGCAGCGCCAGCGGGTCCTATAATTCACCCCTCCACTTT.

This clonotype was counted a few times. The genes are TRBV5-1 and TRBJ2-1, with TRBD1 matching over 11 bases. Trimming removed 0 bases from V and 6 bases from J; junction bases left unmatched: 5. The CDR3 has 16 residues. Per the germline V gene, CDR1 is SGHRS and CDR2 is YFSETQ. The CDR3 loop is CASSLATGTGGNEQFF. Here the CDR3 DNA reads TGCGCCAGCAGCTTGGCCACCGGGACAGGGGGCAATGAGCAGTTCTTC.

This clonotype was picked up a small number of times. V and J are TRBV7-9 and TRBJ2-5, with 7 bases fitting TRBD2. The CDR3 loop spans 13 amino acids. CDR1 is SEHNR, CDR2 FQNEAQ, per germline (reference sequence). The trim removed 3 bases at V and 14 bases at J, leaving 12 bases unmatched. The CDR3 is CASSFLRGLDSYF. In DNA form, the CDR3 reads TGTGCCAGCAGCTTCTTAAGAGGACTAGACTCTTACTTC.

The sample holds a few counts of this clonotype. The chain employs TRBV7-9 and TRBJ2-5; possible D gene TRBD2, 5 bases. CDR3 size: 12 residues. Germline V gives CDR1 SEHNR, CDR2 FQNEAQ (reference sequence). V dropped 8 bases and J dropped 1 base, with 8 bases sitting between them. The CDR3 sequence is CASLEGQETQYF. CDR3 sequence (DNA): TGTGCCAGCTTAGAGGGCCAAGAGACCCAGTACTTC.

This clonotype occurred a few times. The rearrangement joins TRBV9 to TRBJ1-6; TRBD1 is a possible D gene (5 bases). Germline lookup yields CDR1 SGDLS and CDR2 YYNGEE. V shed 0 bases and J shed 10 bases, with 8 bases lying between them. The CDR3 extends over 13 amino acids. The CDR3 sequence: CASSVDRHSPLHF. Written as DNA, the CDR3 is TGTGCCAGCAGCGTAGACAGGCACTCACCCCTCCACTTT.

This clonotype was counted between two and nine times. The V gene is TRBV7-2, the J gene TRBJ2-7; 8 positions agree with TRBD2. The CDR3 covers 16 residues. Germline V gene sequence: CDR1 SGHTA, CDR2 FQGNSA. V lost 5 bases, J lost 2 bases, and 11 bases stayed unmatched. CDR3 protein: CASSQSQRRGAYEQYF. CDR3 sequence (DNA): TGTGCCAGCAGCCAGAGCCAGCGGCGGGGGGCCTACGAGCAGTACTTC.

This clonotype turned up a few times. J is TRBJ2-2 and V is TRBV4-3; D is ambiguous. CDR1 and CDR2 from the germline V gene are LGHNA and YSLEER. The CDR3 length is 17 residues. The V and J ends lost 2 bases and 0 bases respectively, with 13 bases between them. CDR3 sequence reads: CASSQYGPQTNTGELFF. DNA for the CDR3: TGCGCCAGCAGCCAATACGGACCGCAGACGAACACCGGGGAGCTGTTTTTT.